This passage covers 30 T cell receptor beta chains from one sample sequenced in a study of T cells in Graves' hyperthyroidism and ophthalmopathy. Researchers took RNA transcripts and amplified the TCR beta CDR3 regions from them. The HTBI primer set drove a first-round RT-PCR of the TCR CDR3. TCRdb passed the multiplex PCR reads through MiXCR, listing each CDR3 protein once. The repertoire includes 560,000 or so distinct CDR3 sequences, around 46% of them detected once, and 6.5% to 9% sits in the top ten. Sequencing used peripheral blood or thyroid tissue (not recorded which). The receptors shown here come from a woman aged 18-30 years with Graves' hyperthyroidism.

The rearrangement links TRBV7-8 to TRBJ2-7, with D possibly being TRBD1 (5 bases). Trimming removed 5 bases from V and 6 bases from J, with 14 bases in between. This CDR3 is built from 13 residues. Germline values: CDR1 SGHVS, CDR2 FQNEAQ. This CDR3 reads CASSPQVATEQYF. In DNA, the CDR3 is TGTGCCAGCAGCCCACAGGTAGCCACCGAGCAGTACTTC.

This chain connects TRBV11-2 to TRBJ1-5, with D possibly matching TRBD1 (5 bases). Trimming left V 5 bases short and J 0 bases short, with 14 bases between. Germline CDR1 and CDR2: SGHAT and FQNNGV. The CDR3 has 16 residues. This chain's CDR3 is CASSQDGALSNQPQHF. The CDR3, as DNA: TGTGCCAGCAGCCAAGATGGGGCACTTAGCAATCAGCCCCAGCATTTT.

The sample holds a few counts of this clonotype. The chain couples TRBV19 to TRBJ1-5; a possible D gene is TRBD1 (5 bases). Germline CDR1 LNHDA, CDR2 SQIVND (reference sequence). V dropped 5 bases and J dropped 1 base, with 12 bases sitting between them. The CDR3 is 15 amino acids. The CDR3 sequence: CASSSPGRSNQPQHF. DNA for the CDR3: TGTGCCAGTAGTTCTCCAGGGAGGAGCAATCAGCCCCAGCATTTT.

This clonotype was recorded a few times. This chain connects TRBV7-9 to TRBJ1-1; 9 bases are a match to TRBD1. The germline CDR1 and CDR2 sequences are SEHNR and FQNEAQ (reference sequence). The CDR3 consists of 15 residues. Trimming removed 6 bases from V and 4 bases from J; junction bases left unmatched: 9. The CDR3 sequence is CASRLDRGGVTEAFF. The CDR3 nucleotides read TGTGCCAGCAGACTCGACAGGGGGGGGGTCACTGAAGCTTTCTTT.

The chain couples TRBV4-3 to TRBJ1-1; 8 positions agree with TRBD1. The CDR3 covers 16 residues. Looked up from germline, CDR1 is LGHNA and CDR2 is YSLEER. The V and J ends lost 1 base and 3 bases, in that order; junction bases with no gene match: 7. CDR3: CASSQGRTGRYTEAFF. The CDR3, as DNA: TGCGCCAGCAGCCAAGGCCGGACAGGGCGATACACTGAAGCTTTCTTT.

The V call is TRBV7-3, the J call TRBJ1-1; D is possibly TRBD1 (5 bases). Germline V gene data show CDR1 as SGHTA and CDR2 as FQGTGA. V was cut by 5 bases and J by 14 bases, with 30 bases left in between. The CDR3 contains 16 residues. This CDR3 is CASSPSLAGGDNEQFF. For the CDR3, the DNA is TGTGCCAGCAGCCCATCACTAGCGGGGGGAGACAATGAGCAGTTCTTT.

Comment on this clonotype: A read error is possible here, since a much larger clone lies one base away. V gene TRBV24-1 combines with J gene TRBJ1-5; tentatively, D is TRBD1 (5 bases). V gave up 4 bases and J gave up 4 bases, with 13 bases separating them. CDR3 length: 15 amino acids. Germline V CDR1 and CDR2: KGHDR, SFDVKD. The CDR3: CATSDSLGGNQPQHF. Written as DNA, the CDR3 is TGTGCCACCAGTGACTCCTTGGGGGGGAATCAGCCCCAGCATTTT.

For this clonotype: Germline is not matched at one junction end, which may reflect a read error. The chain has TRBV5-6 and TRBJ2-5; D might be TRBD1 or TRBD2, each matching 6 bases. This CDR3 has 15 residues. CDR1 and CDR2 (germline): SGHDT, YYEEEE. The CDR3 spells CANSLEGGASETQYF. CDR3 DNA sequence: TGTGCCAACAGCTTGGAGGGGGGAGCTTCAGAGACCCAGTACTTC.

A word on this clonotype: The germline gene is not matched at one end of the junction; a read error may be the cause. The rearrangement joins TRBV7-9 to TRBJ1-2; D is uncertain. Germline CDR1 is SEHNR and CDR2 is FQNEAQ (reference sequence). CDR3 length: 15 amino acids. The CDR3 region has the DNA TGCGCCAGCAGCCAGCCCCTCTTGAGGTCTTATGGCTACACCTTC. Translating it yields CASSQPLLRSYGYTF.

The chain couples TRBV7-3 to TRBJ2-5; D uncertain. The CDR3 loop spans 14 amino acids. V was pared by 6 bases and J by 1 base, with 12 bases between. Germline V lookup: CDR1 SGHTA, CDR2 FQGTGA. This chain's CDR3 is CASSYSGVQETQYF. As DNA, the CDR3 is TGTGCCAGCAGTTACTCGGGTGTCCAAGAGACCCAGTACTTC.

The sample holds many counts of this clonotype. The V and J genes are TRBV29-1 and TRBJ1-2; 9 positions agree with TRBD1. CDR3 length: 13 amino acids. CDR1 and CDR2 from the germline V gene are SQVTM and ANQGSEA. J gave up 4 bases and V 7 bases, and 7 bases lay outside the gene matches. CDR3 coding DNA: TGCAGCGGGTCACCGGGACAGGGCTATGGCTACACCTTC. Its translation: CSGSPGQGYGYTF.

Remarks on this clonotype: A read error may explain this, as a much larger clone is one base away. The CDR3, as DNA: TGTGCCAGCAGCTTAGCGGGAATAGGGACCTACGGGCAGTACTTC. Residues: CASSLAGIGTYGQYF. The chain is built from TRBV7-9 and TRBJ2-7; either TRBD1 or TRBD2 may fit D (5 bases each). The germline V gene has CDR1 SEHNR and CDR2 FQNEAQ (reference sequence). CDR3 length equals 15 residues. Looking up the rest from reference TRBV7-9 and TRBJ2-7 gives the full variable domain: DTGVSQNPRHKITKRGQNVTFRCDPISEHNRLYWYRQTLGQGPEFLTYFQNEAQLEKSRLLSDRFSAERPKGSFSTLEIQRTEQGDSAMYLCASSLAGIGTYGQYFGPGTRLTVT.

The CDR3 DNA is TGCAGCGTTGACCCCGAACTAGCTAAAGAGACCCAGTACTTC. It encodes CSVDPELAKETQYF. V and J are TRBV29-1 and TRBJ2-5; a weak D match, TRBD2 (6 bases). This CDR3 region has 14 residues. V shed 3 bases and J shed 3 bases, with 14 bases lying between them. The germline gives CDR1 SQVTM, CDR2 ANQGSEA.

The V call is TRBV7-7, the J call TRBJ2-3; no reliable D call. Germline CDR1 is SSHAT and CDR2 is FNYEAQ (reference sequence). V lost 5 bases to trimming and J lost 4 bases, with 19 bases between them. The CDR3 has 16 amino acids. The CDR3 reads CASSPGWPGMADTQYF. CDR3 in DNA: TGTGCCAGCAGCCCCGGGTGGCCAGGAATGGCAGATACGCAGTATTTT. Complete variable domain (other parts from reference TRBV7-7 and TRBJ2-3): GAGVSQSPRYKVTKRGQDVTLRCDPISSHATLYWYQQALGQGPEFLTYFNYEAQPDKSGLPSDRFSAERPEGSISTLTIQRTEQRDSAMYRCASSPGWPGMADTQYFGPGTRLTVL.

There are many counts of this clonotype. The chain uses TRBV2 and TRBJ1-5, with 7 bases matching TRBD1. Germline CDR1 is SNHLY and CDR2 is FYNNEI. The V segment lost 6 bases and the J segment 2 bases; nucleotides outside the gene matches: 10. There are 16 residues in the CDR3. CDR3 coding DNA: TGTGCCAGCAGCGACGACCGACAGGGCGGCAATCAGCCCCAGCATTTT. Translation gives CASSDDRQGGNQPQHF. Based on the CDR3 plus reference TRBV2 and TRBJ1-5, the full variable domain is EPEVTQTPSHQVTQMGQEVILRCVPISNHLYFYWYRQILGQKVEFLVSFYNNEISEKSEIFDDQFSVERPDGSNFTLKIRSTKLEDSAMYFCASSDDRQGGNQPQHFGDGTRLSIL.

About this clonotype itself: A read error is possible here, since a much larger clone lies one base away. V gene TRBV20-1 combines with J gene TRBJ2-7; the match to TRBD2 covers 7 bases. CDR3 size: 12 residues. Germline CDR1 is DFQATT and CDR2 is SNEGSKA (reference sequence). DNA of the CDR3: TGCAGTGCTGGGGGGGTAGGCTACGGGCAGTACTTC. Translating gives CSAGGVGYGQYF.

The J gene is TRBJ2-7, the V gene TRBV2, with 9 nucleotides matching TRBD2. Germline CDR1 is SNHLY and CDR2 is FYNNEI. The length of the CDR3 is 15 residues. The junction had 14 bases not matched to a gene; V was cut back by 10 bases and J by 4 bases. The CDR3 region is CAISPTKTSGYEQYF. In nucleotides, the CDR3 is TGTGCCATCAGCCCCACAAAGACTAGCGGTTACGAGCAGTACTTC.

This clonotype was seen ten or more times. The genes are TRBV2 and TRBJ2-5, with 11 positions matching TRBD1. V shed 5 bases, J shed 5 bases, and the junction held 7 bases outside the gene matches. This CDR3 has 15 residues. Germline CDR1 and CDR2: SNHLY and FYNNEI. The CDR3 nucleotides read TGTGCCAGCAGTAGGACAGGGGGCGTGAGGGAGACCCAGTACTTC. Translated: CASSRTGGVRETQYF.

Concerning this clonotype: At one end, the junction sequence differs from germline, possibly due to a read error. The genes are TRBV7-2 and TRBJ1-2; no clear D gene. Germline CDR1 is SGHTA and CDR2 is FQGNSA. The CDR3 contains 15 residues. CDR3 sequence reads: CASSLYSVNNYGYTF. CDR3 nucleotide sequence: TGTGCCAGCAGCTTATACTCGGTCAATAACTATGGCTACACCTTT.

Worth noting for this clonotype: One end of the junction is discordant with germline, which a read error may explain. The rearrangement joins TRBV25-1 to TRBJ2-7; TRBD1 might be the D (5 bases). The germline V gene encodes CDR1 MGHDK and CDR2 SYGVNS. The CDR3 runs to 16 residues. DNA of the CDR3: TGTGTCAGCAGTGAATTCCTAGGCGGCAGGGTCGACGAGCAGTACTTC. As protein: CVSSEFLGGRVDEQYF.

J is TRBJ2-7 and V is TRBV11-2; 8 bases align to TRBD2. The CDR3 is made up of 13 amino acids. CDR1 SGHAT and CDR2 FQNNGV come from the germline V gene. The J segment lost 7 bases and the V segment lost 5 bases, leaving 7 bases of the junction unmatched. CDR3 protein: CASSLGRGWEQYF. The DNA of the CDR3 is TGTGCCAGCAGCCTCGGGAGGGGGTGGGAGCAGTACTTC.

Regarding this clonotype: One base away lies a much larger clone, so this may be a sequencing read error. The rearrangement joins TRBV10-3 to TRBJ2-2, with D maybe TRBD1 (5 bases). The CDR3 sequence is 14 residues long. V shed 11 bases and J shed 1 base, with 14 bases lying between them. Germline CDR1 reads ENHRY; CDR2 reads SYGVKD. The CDR3 loop reads CASTARKNTGELFF. The CDR3, as DNA: TGTGCCTCGACAGCCCGGAAGAACACCGGGGAGCTGTTTTTT.

This clonotype was counted a few times. The rearrangement joins TRBV10-3 to TRBJ2-3; no clear D gene. V was trimmed by 4 bases and J by 1 base, leaving 9 bases between them. Germline V gene lookup returns CDR1 ENHRY and CDR2 SYGVKD. The CDR3 spans 14 residues. The CDR3 region is CAISVGGGTDTQYF. CDR3 sequence (DNA): TGTGCCATCAGTGTCGGTGGAGGCACAGATACGCAGTATTTT.

This chain connects TRBV10-3 to TRBJ1-5, with 10 bases matching TRBD1. In germline, CDR1 is ENHRY, CDR2 SYGVKD. With V trimmed by 10 bases and J by 6 bases, 9 bases remained unmatched. This CDR3 is built from 14 residues. The CDR3 nucleotides are TGTGCCAGCAGCCCTAGACAGGGGGCTCAGCCCCAGCATTTT. Amino acid sequence: CASSPRQGAQPQHF.

The J gene is TRBJ1-5, the V gene TRBV20-1, with D unresolved. Trimming removed 0 bases at V and 6 bases at J, with 12 bases between. CDR1 and CDR2 (germline): DFQATT, SNEGSKA (reference sequence). CDR3 size: 14 residues. Here the CDR3 reads CSARDTEASQPQHF. The DNA for the CDR3 is TGCAGTGCTAGAGATACGGAGGCGAGTCAGCCCCAGCATTTT.

CDR3 residues: CSVGGDGRSLDTQYF. The CDR3 nucleotides are TGCAGCGTGGGGGGCGACGGGAGGAGTCTAGATACGCAGTATTTT. The chain joins TRBV29-1 to TRBJ2-3, with a weak D call TRBD2 (7 bases). CDR1 is SQVTM and CDR2 is ANQGSEA in the germline V gene. The CDR3 is made up of 15 amino acids. V was clipped by 6 bases and J by 5 bases, with 21 bases between them.

As concerns this clonotype: The CDR3 ends on some other residue instead of the conserved phenylalanine or tryptophan, so this is likely a read error. This sequence joins TRBV20-1 and TRBJ2-7; TRBD2 matches at 15 bases. V lost 5 bases to trimming and J lost 1 base; unmatched junction nucleotides: 6. In germline, CDR1 is DFQATT, CDR2 SNEGSKA (reference sequence). The CDR3 runs to 16 residues. In DNA form, the CDR3 reads TGCAGTGCTTGGACTAGCGGGAGGGCCCCATCCTACGAGCAGTACCTC. This encodes CSAWTSGRAPSYEQYL.

Concerning this clonotype: A read error may account for a junction end that differs from germline. The V gene is TRBV29-1, the J gene TRBJ2-7, with D hard to call. CDR3 size: 14 residues. The V gene's germline CDR1 is SQVTM and CDR2 ANQGSEA. CDR3 coding DNA: TGCAGCGTCTATCCATCGGGCAACTCCCACGAGCAGTACTTC. This codes for CSVYPSGNSHEQYF.

The gene calls are TRBV5-1 and TRBJ1-6; tentative D call: TRBD1 (5 bases). The ends were cut back, 1 base at V and 7 bases at J, with 21 bases in the middle. Per germline, CDR1 SGHRS and CDR2 YFSETQ. There are 18 residues in the CDR3. The CDR3 sequence is CASSLSGSWAGQNSPLHF. Written as DNA, the CDR3 is TGCGCCAGCAGCTTGTCGGGTTCTTGGGCAGGGCAAAATTCACCCCTCCACTTT.

Details on this clonotype: At one of its ends the junction is not consistent with the germline gene, which may arise from a read error. The chain carries TRBV19 and TRBJ1-1; no definite D call. The CDR3 loop spans 16 amino acids. The V gene's germline CDR1 is LNHDA and CDR2 SQIVND (reference sequence). CDR3 DNA: TGTGCCAGTCGTATCGACGGCCGAATGTGGGACACTGAAGCTTTCTTT. Residues: CASRIDGRMWDTEAFF.